A single sample gave rise to the 13 T cell receptor beta chains below, sequenced in a study of OX40 agonist ivuxolimab in advanced cancers. TCRdb's table, derived via immunoSEQ multiplex PCR, lists solely in-frame clones and lacks some. There are about 22,000 clones in the sample; around 77% occur only once, and 15% to 20% lies in the top ten. Sequenced here: CD4+ or CD8+ T cells sorted from blood, sampled in a trial of the OX40 agonist ivuxolimab. These receptors were taken from an adult with an advanced solid tumor such as melanoma, head and neck, liver or kidney cancer.

The chain employs TRBV5-4 and TRBJ1-1, with D unresolved. Germline V gives CDR1 SGHNT, CDR2 YYREEE (reference sequence). The V end lost 0 bases, the J end lost 3 bases, and 12 bases lay between the germline ends. The CDR3 extends over 15 amino acids. CDR3 nucleotides: TGTGCCAGCAGCTTGGGGGTTGTACTTTACACTGAAGCTTTCTTT. Translation: CASSLGVVLYTEAFF.

The rearrangement joins TRBV9 to TRBJ2-2; D is undetermined. The CDR3 runs to 15 residues. Germline-derived CDR1 and CDR2 are SGDLS and YYNGEE. V lost 2 bases and J 0 bases, leaving 8 bases between the germline ends. CDR3 in DNA: TGTGCCAGCAGCGTCTCGGGCGCGAACACCGGGGAGCTGTTTTTT. It encodes CASSVSGANTGELFF.

The V gene is TRBV5-1, the J gene TRBJ2-5; D uncertain. V lost 1 base to trimming and J lost 5 bases, with 3 bases between them. Germline CDR1 reads SGHRS; CDR2 reads YFSETQ. The CDR3 extends over 11 amino acids. The CDR3 spells CASSLWETQYF. CDR3 bases: TGCGCCAGCAGCTTGTGGGAGACCCAGTACTTC.

The chain combines TRBV29-1 with TRBJ2-1, with a weak D call TRBD1 (7 bases). V was trimmed by 1 base and J by 7 bases, leaving 14 bases between them. The CDR3 has 14 amino acids. From germline, CDR1 is SQVTM and CDR2 ANQGSEA. The CDR3 is CSVEVGAGGNEQFF. The CDR3 coding sequence is TGCAGCGTTGAAGTGGGGGCAGGGGGGAATGAGCAGTTCTTC.

This chain joins TRBV6-6 and TRBJ1-4; D gene ambiguous. This CDR3 contains 14 residues. Germline V gene lookup returns CDR1 MNHNY and CDR2 SVGAGI (reference sequence). V was cut by 2 bases and J by 8 bases, with 12 bases left in between. The CDR3 is CASSYVPRGEKLFF. CDR3 sequence (DNA): TGTGCCAGCAGTTACGTTCCCAGAGGCGAAAAACTGTTTTTT.

The J gene is TRBJ1-3, the V gene TRBV4-1; TRBD1 is a possible D gene (6 bases). The V end lost 3 bases, the J end lost 1 base, and 10 bases lay between the germline ends. CDR3 length: 15 residues. The V gene's germline CDR1 is MGHRA and CDR2 YSYEKL. This CDR3 reads CASSQEGGSGNTIYF. CDR3 sequence (DNA): TGCGCCAGCAGCCAGGAGGGGGGGTCTGGAAACACCATATATTTT.

The chain links TRBV7-2 to TRBJ2-3; 12 nucleotides line up with TRBD2. CDR3 length equals 15 residues. Germline V lookup: CDR1 SGHTA, CDR2 FQGNSA. Trimming took 5 bases from V and 6 from J; bases not matched to a gene: 6. The CDR3 spells CASSPTSGGGDTQYF. DNA for the CDR3: TGTGCCAGCAGCCCGACTAGCGGGGGTGGCGATACGCAGTATTTT. Drawing the rest from reference TRBV7-2 and TRBJ2-3, the complete variable domain is GAGVSQSPSNKVTEKGKDVELRCDPISGHTALYWYRQSLGQGLEFLIYFQGNSAPDKSGLPSDRFSAERTGGSVSTLTIQRTQQEDSAVYLCASSPTSGGGDTQYFGPGTRLTVL.

This clone has only a few counts. This chain links TRBV4-3 with TRBJ1-1; TRBD1 matches at 8 bases. This CDR3 has 15 amino acids. Trimming at V came to 4 bases and at J to 3 bases, leaving 7 bases not matched to a gene. Per the germline V gene, CDR1 is LGHNA and CDR2 is YSLEER. The CDR3 protein is CASSPNQGADTEAFF. The CDR3 DNA is TGCGCCAGCAGCCCGAATCAGGGGGCTGACACTGAAGCTTTCTTT.

The genes are TRBV29-1 and TRBJ2-2, with 8 bases matching TRBD1. CDR1 is SQVTM and CDR2 is ANQGSEA in the germline V gene. V shed 7 bases, J shed 4 bases, and the junction held 5 bases outside the gene matches. The CDR3 length is 13 residues. CDR3 amino acids: CSAEDRATGELFF. The DNA of the CDR3 is TGCAGCGCCGAGGACAGGGCCACCGGGGAGCTGTTTTTT.

By sample share, this clone is medium-sized. The chain joins TRBV10-2 to TRBJ1-5; D unclear. This CDR3 has 14 amino acids. Germline V CDR1 and CDR2: WSHSY, SAAADI. Trimming took 2 bases from V and 3 from J, leaving 8 bases between them. CDR3 residues: CASSEPDLNQPQHF. CDR3 coding DNA: TGCGCCAGCAGTGAGCCGGACCTCAATCAGCCCCAGCATTTT.

This clone appeared a few times. This rearrangement joins TRBV30 to TRBJ2-7; 7 bases match TRBD2. CDR1 GTSNPN and CDR2 SVGIG come from the germline V gene (reference sequence). This CDR3 is built from 14 residues. Trimming removed 0 bases from V and 2 bases from J; junction bases left unmatched: 4. CDR3: CAWSVGGSTYEQYF. Here the CDR3 DNA reads TGTGCCTGGAGTGTCGGGGGGAGCACCTACGAGCAGTACTTC.

The CDR3 sequence: CASSQSGPPGNTIYF. CDR3 DNA sequence: TGCGCCAGCAGCCAATCTGGCCCCCCTGGAAACACCATATATTTT. The rearrangement links TRBV4-1 to TRBJ1-3; D unresolved. Per the germline V gene, CDR1 is MGHRA and CDR2 is YSYEKL. V lost 2 bases, J lost 2 bases, and 10 bases lay in between. The CDR3 has 15 residues.

The V call is TRBV2, the J call TRBJ1-2; 7 bases map to TRBD1. From germline, CDR1 is SNHLY and CDR2 FYNNEI. The CDR3 is 13 residues long. The junction had 10 bases not matched to a gene; V was cut back by 7 bases and J by 8 bases. The CDR3 DNA is TGTGCCAGCATCGCTACAGGGGCCGGCGGCTACACCTTC. It encodes CASIATGAGGYTF.